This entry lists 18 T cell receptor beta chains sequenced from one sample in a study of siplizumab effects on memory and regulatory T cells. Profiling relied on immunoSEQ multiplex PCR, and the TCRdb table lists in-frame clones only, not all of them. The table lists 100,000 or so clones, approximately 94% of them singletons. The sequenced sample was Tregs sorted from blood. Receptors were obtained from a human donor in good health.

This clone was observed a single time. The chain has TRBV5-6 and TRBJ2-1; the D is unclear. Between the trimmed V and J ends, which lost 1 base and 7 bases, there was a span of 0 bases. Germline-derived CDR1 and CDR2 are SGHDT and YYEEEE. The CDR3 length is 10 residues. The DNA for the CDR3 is TGTGCCAGCAGCTTGAATGAGCAGTTCTTC. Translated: CASSLNEQFF.

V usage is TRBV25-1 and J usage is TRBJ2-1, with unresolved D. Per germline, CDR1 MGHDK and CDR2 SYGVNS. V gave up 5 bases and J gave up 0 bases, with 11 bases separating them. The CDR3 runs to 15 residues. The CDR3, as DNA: TGTGCCAGCAGTCCCGGTTGGAGCTCCTACAATGAGCAGTTCTTC. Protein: CASSPGWSSYNEQFF. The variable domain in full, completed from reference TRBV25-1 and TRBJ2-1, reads EADIYQTPRYLVIGTGKKITLECSQTMGHDKMYWYQQDPGMELHLIHYSYGVNSTEKGDLSSESTVSRIRTEHFPLTLESARPSHTSQYLCASSPGWSSYNEQFFGPGTRLTVL.

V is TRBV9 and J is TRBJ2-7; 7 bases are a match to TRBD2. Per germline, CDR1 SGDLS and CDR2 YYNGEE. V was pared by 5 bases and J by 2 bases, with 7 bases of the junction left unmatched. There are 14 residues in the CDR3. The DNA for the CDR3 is TGTGCCAGCAGTCGGGGCGGGAGAACCTACGAGCAGTACTTC. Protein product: CASSRGGRTYEQYF.

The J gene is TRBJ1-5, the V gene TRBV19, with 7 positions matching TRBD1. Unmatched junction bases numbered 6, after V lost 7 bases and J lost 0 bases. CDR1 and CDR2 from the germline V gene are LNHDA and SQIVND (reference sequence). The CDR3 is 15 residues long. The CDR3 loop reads CASIQTGVSNQPQHF. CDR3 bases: TGTGCCAGTATTCAAACAGGGGTTAGCAATCAGCCCCAGCATTTT.

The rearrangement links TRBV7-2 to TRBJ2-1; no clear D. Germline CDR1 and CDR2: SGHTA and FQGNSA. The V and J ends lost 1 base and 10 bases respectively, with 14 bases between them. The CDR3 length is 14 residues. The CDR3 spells CASSLVPPNREQFF. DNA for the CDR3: TGTGCCAGCAGCTTAGTGCCCCCCAACAGAGAGCAGTTCTTC. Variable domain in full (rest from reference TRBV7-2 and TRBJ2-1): GAGVSQSPSNKVTEKGKDVELRCDPISGHTALYWYRQSLGQGLEFLIYFQGNSAPDKSGLPSDRFSAERTGGSVSTLTIQRTQQEDSAVYLCASSLVPPNREQFFGPGTRLTVL.

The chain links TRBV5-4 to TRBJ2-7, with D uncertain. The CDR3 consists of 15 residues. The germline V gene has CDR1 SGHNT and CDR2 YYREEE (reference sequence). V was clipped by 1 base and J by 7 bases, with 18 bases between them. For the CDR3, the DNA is TGTGCCAGCAGCTTGATCGGACCGTCCTCATCGGAGCAGTACTTC. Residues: CASSLIGPSSSEQYF.

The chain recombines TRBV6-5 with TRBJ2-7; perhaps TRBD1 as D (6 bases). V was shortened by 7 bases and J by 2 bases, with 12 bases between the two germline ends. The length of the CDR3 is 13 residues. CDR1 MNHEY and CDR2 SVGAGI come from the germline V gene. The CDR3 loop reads CASTKQGTYEQYF. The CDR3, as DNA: TGTGCCAGCACTAAACAGGGTACCTACGAGCAGTACTTC.

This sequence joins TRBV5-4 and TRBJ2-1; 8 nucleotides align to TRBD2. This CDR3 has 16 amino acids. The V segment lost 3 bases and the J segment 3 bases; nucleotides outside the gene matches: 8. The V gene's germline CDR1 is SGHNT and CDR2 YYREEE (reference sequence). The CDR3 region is CASSSVAGKDYNEQFF. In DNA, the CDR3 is TGTGCCAGCAGCTCAGTAGCGGGAAAAGACTACAATGAGCAGTTCTTC. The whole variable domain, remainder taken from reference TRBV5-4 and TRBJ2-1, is ETGVTQSPTHLIKTRGQQVTLRCSSQSGHNTVSWYQQALGQGPQFIFQYYREEENGRGNFPPRFSGLQFPNYSSELNVNALELDDSALYLCASSSVAGKDYNEQFFGPGTRLTVL.

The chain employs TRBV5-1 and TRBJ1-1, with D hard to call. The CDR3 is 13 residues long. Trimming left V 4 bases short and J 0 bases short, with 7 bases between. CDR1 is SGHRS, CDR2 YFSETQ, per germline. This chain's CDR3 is CASSKDMNTEAFF. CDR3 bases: TGCGCCAGCAGCAAAGACATGAACACTGAAGCTTTCTTT.

In DNA form, the CDR3 reads TGTGCCAGCAGTCCCCCGCTCGGGAGGAGCCTCAGACCTTATCAGCCCCAGCATTTT. It specifies CASSPPLGRSLRPYQPQHF. V gene TRBV28 combines with J gene TRBJ1-5; D not resolved. The CDR3 loop spans 19 amino acids. Germline V gene sequence: CDR1 MDHEN, CDR2 SYDVKM. V was cut by 5 bases and J by 5 bases, with 28 bases left in between.

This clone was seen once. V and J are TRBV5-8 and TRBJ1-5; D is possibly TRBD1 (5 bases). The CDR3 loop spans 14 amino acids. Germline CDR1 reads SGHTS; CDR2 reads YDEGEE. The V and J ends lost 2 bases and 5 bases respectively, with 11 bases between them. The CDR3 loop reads CASSFLGEDQPQHF. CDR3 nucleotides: TGTGCCAGCAGCTTCTTGGGGGAGGATCAGCCCCAGCATTTT.

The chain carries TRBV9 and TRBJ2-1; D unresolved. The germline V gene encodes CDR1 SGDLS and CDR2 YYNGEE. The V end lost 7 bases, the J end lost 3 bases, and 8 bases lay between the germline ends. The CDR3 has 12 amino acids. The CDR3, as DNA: TGTGCCAGCCAGGACGGCTACAATGAGCAGTTCTTC. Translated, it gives CASQDGYNEQFF.

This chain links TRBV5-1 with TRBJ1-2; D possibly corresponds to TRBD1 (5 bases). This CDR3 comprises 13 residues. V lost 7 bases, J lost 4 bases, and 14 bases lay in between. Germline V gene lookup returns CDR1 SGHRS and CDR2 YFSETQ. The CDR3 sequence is CASHDPGGYGYTF. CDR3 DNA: TGCGCCAGCCACGACCCGGGGGGCTATGGCTACACCTTC.

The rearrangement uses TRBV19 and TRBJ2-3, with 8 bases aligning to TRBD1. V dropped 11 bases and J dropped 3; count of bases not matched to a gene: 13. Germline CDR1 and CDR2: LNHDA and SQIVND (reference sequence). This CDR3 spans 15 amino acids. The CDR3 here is CASSAGDRWTDTQYF. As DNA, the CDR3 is TGTGCCTCGTCGGCAGGGGACAGGTGGACAGATACGCAGTATTTT. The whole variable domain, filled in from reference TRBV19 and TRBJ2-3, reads DGGITQSPKYLFRKEGQNVTLSCEQNLNHDAMYWYRQDPGQGLRLIYYSQIVNDFQKGDIAEGYSVSREKKESFPLTVTSAQKNPTAFYLCASSAGDRWTDTQYFGPGTRLTVL.

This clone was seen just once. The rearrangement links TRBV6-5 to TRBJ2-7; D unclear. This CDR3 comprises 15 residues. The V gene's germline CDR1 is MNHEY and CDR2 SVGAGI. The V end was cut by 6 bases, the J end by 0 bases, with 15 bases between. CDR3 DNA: TGTGCCAGCAGGCAAAGATCCTACAGCTCCTACGAGCAGTACTTC. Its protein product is CASRQRSYSSYEQYF.

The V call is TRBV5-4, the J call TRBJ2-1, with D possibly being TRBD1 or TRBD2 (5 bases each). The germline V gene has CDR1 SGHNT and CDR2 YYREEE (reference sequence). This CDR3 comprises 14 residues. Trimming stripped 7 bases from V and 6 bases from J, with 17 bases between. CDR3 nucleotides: TGTGCCAGCGCTTCAGGGCTAGCCCGCAATGAGCAGTTCTTC. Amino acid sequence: CASASGLARNEQFF. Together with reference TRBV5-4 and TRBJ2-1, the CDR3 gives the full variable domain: ETGVTQSPTHLIKTRGQQVTLRCSSQSGHNTVSWYQQALGQGPQFIFQYYREEENGRGNFPPRFSGLQFPNYSSELNVNALELDDSALYLCASASGLARNEQFFGPGTRLTVL.

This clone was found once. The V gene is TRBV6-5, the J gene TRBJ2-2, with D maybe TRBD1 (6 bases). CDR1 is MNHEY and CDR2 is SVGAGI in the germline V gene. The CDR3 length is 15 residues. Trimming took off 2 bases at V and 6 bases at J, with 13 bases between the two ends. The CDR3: CASSYAPPGAGELFF. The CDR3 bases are TGTGCCAGCAGTTACGCCCCCCCAGGGGCCGGGGAGCTGTTTTTT.

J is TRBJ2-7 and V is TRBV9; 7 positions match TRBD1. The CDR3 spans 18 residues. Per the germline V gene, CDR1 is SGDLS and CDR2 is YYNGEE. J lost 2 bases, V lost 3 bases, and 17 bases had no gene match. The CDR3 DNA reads TGTGCCAGCAGCGCCGATTTTGGTGGACAGGCCTCGGCCTACGAGCAGTACTTC. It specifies CASSADFGGQASAYEQYF.